This T cell receptor (beta chain) was retrieved from a study of cytomegalovirus exposure and HLA in healthy donors (dated by TCRdb to 2016 to 2017). The study in broad terms: According to an earlier analysis of around 600 of the donors, roughly 180 million T cells yielded 120 million or so unique TCR beta sequences and approximately 300 Gb of sequence data. Donor age, sex, ethnicity and CMV serostatus were collected together with the repertoire data. A later analysis re-analyzed previously published TCR beta repertoires from 600 to 850 donors and added high-resolution HLA genotyping to study TCR occurrence patterns. The T cell repertoires of around 730 subjects were profiled by immunosequencing and related to cytomegalovirus serostatus. Among several hundred genotyped donors of the cohort, an average of approximately 240,000 unique TCR beta nucleotide sequences was sequenced per donor, of which about 19% were non-productive. An earlier analysis of 500 to 650 of the donors applied high-throughput TCR beta sequencing to assess whether each TCR beta V gene segment acted as functional or pseudogenic. An early release that covered fewer than 750 HLA-typed donors contained approximately 300 gigabases of sequencing data and about 84 million unique TCR sequences. The genetic ancestry cluster associated with self-reported Caucasian donors included around four fifths of the roughly 410 genotyped donors. The study aimed to test whether signatures of past pathogen exposure could be identified by cataloging public T cell receptors. Besides the first cohort of roughly 640 subjects, a separate validation cohort made up of 120 different subjects was used. In the later analysis, no new phenotypic data were used to find candidate immune exposures; instead, reliance was placed on TCR beta sequences and their occurrence across donors. The study combined high-throughput TCR immunosequencing, statistical association of individual TCRs with disease status, and machine learning to predict cytomegalovirus infection status. A handful of DR-DQ haplotypes were handled as single units for association and clustering because linkage in the cohort was strong. The number of donors typed differed by locus, with roughly 620-630 for A, B, C, DRB1 and DQB1, 522 for DQA1, over 600 for DPA1, and some 440 for DPB1. HLA typing included class I and class II loci at four-digit resolution. Genome-wide SNP genotypes for about three fifths of the roughly 670 donors were used in a later genetic analysis, which treated that subset as a discovery cohort. All discovery cohort repertoires had been generated on a single sequencing platform.

Remarks on this clone: The antigen this receptor binds is unknown. The input lacks base qualities; no much larger clone sits a single base away.

To prepare the library, the immunoSEQ multiplex PCR assay was applied. For the multiplex PCR, a mixture combining 60 forward primers for TCR Vbeta segments and 13 reverse primers for TCR Jbeta segments was used. The CDR3 region of rearranged TCR beta genes was amplified from genomic DNA with a multiplex PCR assay. On the Illumina HiSeq System, the amplified TCR beta libraries were sequenced as 87-base-pair reads. The authors' pipeline ran thus. In a later analysis, some 80 million unique TCR beta chains were counted across the 690 or so repertoires, and approximately 11 million of these chains were shared by at least two donors. Raw reads were error-corrected and collapsed into unique sequences by a nearest-neighbor algorithm in which closely related sequences were merged to remove PCR and sequencing errors. CDR3 sequences were aligned to IMGT reference sequences to assign V, D and J gene segments. For a sequence to be retained, a match of at least six nucleotides to both a V gene segment and a J gene segment was required. A rearrangement counted as productive if the CDR3 had no stop codons and remained in frame with V and J, and every other rearrangement counted as non-productive. Following IMGT convention, CDR3 was defined as the stretch from the second conserved V-encoded cysteine to the conserved J-encoded phenylalanine. The earlier analysis of approximately 500 of the donors excluded sequences that lacked an unambiguous match to a single V gene segment. An earlier analysis of a few hundred of the donors classified V segments as functional when productive rearrangements were above 56.7% and as segregating when the standard deviation between donors was above 5%. A statistical classification framework was built for diagnosing cytomegalovirus status from the catalog of TCR beta chain sequences. V and J gene assignment, in a later analysis, came from comparing TCR nucleotide sequences with IMGT/GENE-DB human TR gene sequences. Using the TCRdist pipeline, a later analysis assigned CDR3 sequences along with most-parsimonious VDJ recombination scenarios. In a later analysis, each TCR beta chain was defined by its CDR3 amino acid sequence together with its V-gene family, and reads lacking a unique V-gene family were excluded. A later analysis removed 500 to 650 highly shared, low-generation-probability nucleotide sequences to deal with suspected cross-contamination and a sequencing artifact. In a later analysis, a clonal expansion index for each public chain was calculated from normalized within-repertoire ranks of inferred template counts. In a later analysis, generation probabilities were computed with a VDJ recombination model fitted to out-of-frame rearrangements, and the resulting probabilities were checked against IGoR. A later analysis scored TCR-TCR, TCR-HLA and TCR-CMV co-occurrence with hypergeometric tests, applying a repertoire-size bias correction to TCR pairs. In a later analysis, false discovery rates were estimated by permuting HLA or CMV assignments 20 times. In a later analysis, co-occurring TCRs were grouped using DBSCAN, and TCRdist sequence similarity was added for clustering within HLA-allele-positive subsets. Co-occurrence clustering excluded repertoires with fewer than 30,000 or more than 120,000 public chains, plus five with anomalous nucleotide sharing. TCRdb carries this immuneACCESS record with in-frame sequences only. Its versions omit some clonotypes, under half of them owing to an unresolved V gene in the studies checked, with the rest unexplained. That table gives V, J and clone size, and the DNA gave D and trimming. In this sample the table shows 280,000 or so clones, roughly 89% of which occur a single time. Approximately 2.4% of the sample is in the top ten clones.

What the research found in general, with its limitations: The authors suggested that the approach could potentially be extended to other disease states and immunological phenotypes. The cohort was sequenced for TCR beta chains only, and without alpha or paired-chain data the features that could be detected were limited. In a later analysis, HLA-associated TCR beta chains showed more clonal expansion and lower generation probabilities than non-associated chains that were equally common. In a later analysis, the rate of TCR association differed among HLA loci, with DRB1 alleles having the most associated TCRs and HLA-C alleles having the fewest. Because counts were too low, seventeen rarely observed V segments, including chromosome 9 orphons, were excluded from the earlier analysis of 587 of the donors. According to a later genetic analysis, donors in an Asian-associated ancestry cluster had fewer N-insertions in productive TCRs than the approximately 690-donor mean. Specific HLA alleles were associated with some 15,000 TCR beta sequences at a false discovery rate of 0.05 in a later analysis. Broadly in line with IMGT annotations, most TCR beta V segments showed up in productive rearrangements about 90% or about 30% of the time in an earlier analysis of 450 to 750 of the donors. A later analysis found that most CMV-associated TCR beta chains appeared HLA-restricted, with HLA associations seemingly driven largely by CMV exposure. According to a later analysis, parvovirus B19, influenza, CMV and Epstein-Barr virus appeared linked to several top co-occurrence clusters. V-gene and J-gene trimming of TCR beta chains was associated with a missense DCLRE1C variant in a later genetic analysis, and the association was replicated in an independent cohort. The classifier was reported to diagnose cytomegalovirus status with high specificity and sensitivity in both the original and validation cohorts. In vitro tests confirmed that a few of the cytomegalovirus-associated TCR beta chains recognize cytomegalovirus antigens. The study listed approximately 160 TCR beta chains as associated with cytomegalovirus. Linkage disequilibrium might explain the correlated functional status among segregating V segments, but an unknown experimental factor could not be excluded. Because HLA typing was missing for some donors at each locus, association tests included only the typed subset. The sequencing pipeline was judged likely to have produced a cluster of highly shared sequence variants as a technical artifact. A further reported finding was that TCR beta sequences accurately predicted the HLA-A and HLA-B alleles for most subjects in the first cohort. Assigning TCR associations to individual alleles was difficult when HLA alleles, especially DR and DQ, strongly co-occurred. The only immune exposure information available for the cohort was CMV serostatus. Most TCR sequences were seen in very few donors, while some public TCRs were found in many individuals. Sequencing depth was assumed to be roughly uniform across donors in the presence/absence analyses, though that assumption may not hold.

The cohort consisted of 600 or so healthy bone marrow donors. All cohort members were sampled while nominally healthy, although unrecorded immune exposures were likely present. The donor tested CMV seronegative, placing the donor among the 350 or so seronegative members of the cohort. Each donor provided a peripheral blood sample, and peripheral blood mononuclear cells were used for TCR beta sequencing. The Qiagen DNeasy Blood Extraction Kit was used to extract genomic DNA from the blood cell samples. The receptor was derived from a woman between 18 and 29 years old in good health and CMV-seronegative. What was sequenced was PBMCs.

CDR3 sequence: CASSVGGGAAYEQYF. The nucleotides are TGTGCCAGCAGCGTAGGAGGGGGGGCGGCCTACGAGCAGTACTTC. This receptor chain uses TRBV9 and TRBJ2-7, with a weak D call of TRBD2 (7 bases match). The CDR3 sequence holds 15 residues, the cysteine and phenylalanine included. Kept here is only the CDR3 DNA, which spans 45 bases and is read in frame from base 1. The germline ends are 12 bases apart after V is trimmed by 0 bases and J by 2 bases. The germline V gene encodes CDR1 SGDLS and CDR2 YYNGEE.